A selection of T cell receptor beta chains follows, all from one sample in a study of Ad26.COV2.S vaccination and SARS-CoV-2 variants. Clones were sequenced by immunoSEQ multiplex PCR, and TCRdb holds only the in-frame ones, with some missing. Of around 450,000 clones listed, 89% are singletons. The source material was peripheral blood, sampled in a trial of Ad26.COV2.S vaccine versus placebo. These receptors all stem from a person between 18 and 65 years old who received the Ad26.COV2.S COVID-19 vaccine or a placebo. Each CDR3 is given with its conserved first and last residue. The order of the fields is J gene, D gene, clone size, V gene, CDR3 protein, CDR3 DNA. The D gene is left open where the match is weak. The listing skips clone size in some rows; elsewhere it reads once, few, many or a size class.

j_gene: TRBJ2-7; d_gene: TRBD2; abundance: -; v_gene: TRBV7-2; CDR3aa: CASSRRVAGGYEQYF; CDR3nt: TGTGCCAGCAGCCGGAGGGTAGCGGGGGGCTACGAGCAGTACTTC
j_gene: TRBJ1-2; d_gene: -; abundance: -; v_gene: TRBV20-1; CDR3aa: CSKKANYGYTF; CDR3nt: TGCAGTAAGAAAGCTAACTATGGCTACACCTTC
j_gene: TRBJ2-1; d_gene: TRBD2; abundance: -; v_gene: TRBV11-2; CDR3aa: CASSLDAGVDEQFF; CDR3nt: TGTGCCAGCAGCTTAGACGCGGGGGTCGATGAGCAGTTCTTC
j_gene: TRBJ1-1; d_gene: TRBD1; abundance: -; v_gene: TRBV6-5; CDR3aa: CASSYRATGVRAFF; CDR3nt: TGTGCCAGCAGTTACAGAGCTACAGGGGTCCGGGCTTTCTTT
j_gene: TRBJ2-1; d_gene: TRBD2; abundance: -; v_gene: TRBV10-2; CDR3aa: CASRPLTSGNYNEQFF; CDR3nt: TGCGCCAGCAGGCCACTGACTAGCGGGAACTACAATGAGCAGTTCTTC
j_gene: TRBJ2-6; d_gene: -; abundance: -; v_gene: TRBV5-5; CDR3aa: CASSLNTGANVLTF; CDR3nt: TGTGCCAGCAGTCTCAACACTGGGGCCAACGTCCTGACTTTC
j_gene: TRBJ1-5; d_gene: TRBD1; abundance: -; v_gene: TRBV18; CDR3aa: CASSPVGTGGVQPQHF; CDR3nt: TGTGCCAGCTCACCTGTCGGGACAGGGGGTGTTCAGCCCCAGCATTTT
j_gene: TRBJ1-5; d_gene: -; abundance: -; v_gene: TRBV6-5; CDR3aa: CASSSNRGPNQPQHF; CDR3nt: TGTGCCAGCAGCTCCAACCGGGGACCTAATCAGCCCCAGCATTTT
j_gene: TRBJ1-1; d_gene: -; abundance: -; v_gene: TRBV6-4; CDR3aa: CASSDSGDNTEAFF; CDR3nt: TGTGCCAGCAGTGACTCGGGGGATAACACTGAAGCTTTCTTT
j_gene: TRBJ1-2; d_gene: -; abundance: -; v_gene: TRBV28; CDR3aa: CASSLDRGYGYTF; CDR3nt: TGTGCCAGCAGTCTAGACAGAGGCTATGGCTACACCTTC
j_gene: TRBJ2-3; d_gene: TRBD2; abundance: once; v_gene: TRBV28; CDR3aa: CASSPLEREATDTQYF; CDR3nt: TGTGCCAGCAGTCCCCTGGAGCGGGAGGCGACAGATACGCAGTATTTT
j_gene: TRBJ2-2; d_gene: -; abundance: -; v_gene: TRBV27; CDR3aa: CASSLSRRYTGELFF; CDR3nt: TGTGCCAGCAGTTTAAGCCGACGGTACACCGGGGAGCTGTTTTTT
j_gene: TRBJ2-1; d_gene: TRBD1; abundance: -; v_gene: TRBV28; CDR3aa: CASNPPGQGYNEQFF; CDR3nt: TGTGCCAGCAACCCTCCGGGACAGGGATACAATGAGCAGTTCTTC
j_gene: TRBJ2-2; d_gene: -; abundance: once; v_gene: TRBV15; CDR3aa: CATSREGSGTNTGELFF; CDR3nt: TGTGCCACCAGCAGAGAAGGGTCAGGGACGAACACCGGGGAGCTGTTTTTT